This T cell receptor (beta chain) was recorded in a study of T cell responses to AZD1222 COVID-19 vaccine (dated by TCRdb to 2020 to 2023). Regarding the research as a whole: A total of approximately 250 trial participants underwent TCR sequencing, of whom roughly 210 had received two doses of AZD1222 and approximately 25 had received two doses of the MenACWY control vaccine. Trial participants were enrolled by age into 18-55, 56-69 and 70-plus year subgroups, with approximately 160, 26 and 62 TCR-sequenced participants respectively.

Including the terminal cysteine and phenylalanine, the CDR3 comprises 16 residues. Of the read, only the CDR3 DNA is kept; its 48 bases are in frame from base 1. As encoded in the germline V gene, CDR1 is KGHSH while CDR2 is LQKENI. This clone was found once. What antigen it recognizes has not been identified. At one boundary the junction diverges from the germline segment, which might be a read error. The CDR3 regions of human TCRbeta chains were analyzed by immunosequencing. Per the source publication's procedure: Repertoire TCRs were checked for matches against a reference library of SARS-CoV-2-specific TCRs that had been generated using the MIRA antigen-specificity platform. Breadth was defined as the fraction of unique TCRs that were SARS-CoV-2-associated, and depth was defined as the fraction of total T cells that were SARS-CoV-2-associated. Using the MIRA data, each spike-specific TCR was mapped to the spike region that the TCR reacts to and placed in a CD4 or CD8 class. Log10-transformed breadth and depth values were compared by one-way ANOVA with Sidak's multiple comparisons tests. TCRdb provides this immuneACCESS table in a form limited to in-frame rearrangements. Some clones are lacking; in checked studies, under half of them reflect an unresolved V gene, and why the rest are absent is not known. The D gene and trimming were derived from the DNA, and the V and J assignments and clone size from that table. The sample table contains under 150,000 clones; only one count was recorded for 75% to 95% of them. 2.5% to 3% of the sample lies in the top ten.

Results and caveats for the whole study, not just this receptor: The vaccine-associated CD4 TCRs covered the entire spike protein, and the dominant responses fell in regions 160-218 and 743-854. Reportedly, close to half of the unique spike-specific TCRs recognized epitopes lying outside the regions that are mutated in the B.1.351 and B.1.1.7 variants. Conclusions about previously exposed vaccinees are limited, since just six AZD1222 recipients were seropositive for SARS-CoV-2 at baseline. Most participants were white British and females outnumbered males, and the authors suggested that clonal diversity may have been underestimated. Because no day 14 peak-response samples were available, the repertoires could be characterized only after the peak T cell response. The 56-69-year group was small, and its depth increase did not reach significance, likely because of low power. After two AZD1222 doses, both the breadth and the depth of spike-specific TCRs were significantly higher than at day 0 and than in MenACWY recipients.

This specimen's time point label, per the study, means: baseline before first vaccination. This specimen's treatment or condition label, interpreted: meningococcal conjugate vaccine given as trial control. Samples from vaccinated people were obtained from the UK trials COV001 and COV002, which included a single-blind randomized controlled phase 2/3 trial of AZD1222 (ChAdOx1 nCoV-19) in healthy adults. For TCRbeta chain sequencing, PBMC samples were collected from trial participants at day 0 and at day 28 after the second dose. The rearranged segments are TRBV18 and TRBJ1-1, with the identity of the D gene unclear. Sequenced material: peripheral blood, taken on day 0 of MenACWY control vaccination. This clonotype originated in an adult in good health. This receptor carries the CDR3 CASSPGSAALKTEAFF. The DNA reads TGTGCCAGCTCACCCGGAAGTGCCGCGTTGAAGACTGAAGCTTTCTTT.